The sequence of this T cell receptor beta chain was determined in a study of patients and donors after allogeneic stem cell transplantation. CDR1 and CDR2 from the germline V gene are MNHNS and SASEGT. CDR3 length equals 13 residues. V lost 8 bases to trimming and J lost 1 base; unmatched junction nucleotides: 4. From the RT-PCR reads, TCRdb called clonotypes with MiXCR, one entry per CDR3 protein. The sample includes 150,000 to 200,000 distinct CDR3 sequences, more than 35% of them seen just once. The rearrangement joins TRBV6-1 to TRBJ1-2; TRBD1 agrees at 7 bases. This clonotype originated in a human donor who was either an allogeneic HSCT recipient or a stem cell or donor lymphocyte infusion donor (not recorded which). It is not recorded whose cells these are; they may come from a transplant donor. The sequenced material came from blood, either unsorted or a sorted T cell fraction (not recorded which). The CDR3 sequence: CASDRVGNYGYTF. The CDR3 DNA follows: TGTGCCAGCGACAGGGTCGGTAACTATGGCTACACCTTC.